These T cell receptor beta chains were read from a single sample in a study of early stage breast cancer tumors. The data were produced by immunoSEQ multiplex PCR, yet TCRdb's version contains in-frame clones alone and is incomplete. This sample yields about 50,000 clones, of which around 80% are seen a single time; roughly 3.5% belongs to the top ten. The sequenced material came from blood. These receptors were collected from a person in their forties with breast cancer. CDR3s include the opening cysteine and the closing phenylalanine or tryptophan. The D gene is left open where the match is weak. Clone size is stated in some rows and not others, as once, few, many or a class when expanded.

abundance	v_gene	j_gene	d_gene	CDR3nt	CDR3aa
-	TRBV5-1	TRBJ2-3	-	TGCGCCAGCAGCTTGTCTCCCCCTATGGATACGCAGTATTTT	CASSLSPPMDTQYF
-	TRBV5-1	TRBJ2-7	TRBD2	TGCGCCAGCAGCTCGGGAGGCCTAGCGGTGGGCGAGCAGTACTTC	CASSSGGLAVGEQYF
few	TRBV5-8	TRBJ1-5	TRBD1	TGTGCCAGCAGCTATGACAGGGTACGGCAGCCCCAGCATTTT	CASSYDRVRQPQHF
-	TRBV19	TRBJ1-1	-	TGTGCCAGTAGTCTTTGGACTGAAGCTTTCTTT	CASSLWTEAFF
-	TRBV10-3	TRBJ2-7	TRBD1	TGTGCCATCAGTGAGTCAAGTGACAGGGCGGGCGAGCAGTACTTC	CAISESSDRAGEQYF
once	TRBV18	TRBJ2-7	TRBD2	TGTGCCAGCTCACCACCAAGCGGGGGGATACGGGAGCAGTACTTC	CASSPPSGGIREQYF
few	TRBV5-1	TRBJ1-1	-	TGCGCCAGCAGTCTGGAGGGGCGGGTCACTGAAGCTTTCTTT	CASSLEGRVTEAFF
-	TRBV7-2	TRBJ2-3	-	TGTGCCAGCAGCTTAGTTGAGTGGGATACGCAGTATTTT	CASSLVEWDTQYF
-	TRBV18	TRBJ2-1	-	TGTGCCAGCCAAGCAGCCGACAACTCGTTCTTC	CASQAADNSFF
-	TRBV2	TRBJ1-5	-	TGTGCCAGCAAACTGGGCAATCAGCCCCAGCATTTT	CASKLGNQPQHF
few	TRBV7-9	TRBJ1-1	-	TGTGCCAGCAGCTTAGGGGAGGGCACTGAAGCTTTCTTT	CASSLGEGTEAFF
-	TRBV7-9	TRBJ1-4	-	TGTGCCAGCAGCCCCCGGGACGGCAATGAAAAACTGTTTTTT	CASSPRDGNEKLFF
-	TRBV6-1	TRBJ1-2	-	TGTGCCAGCAGTGAAGCACCGCAGGGTTTCCGTGGCTACACCTTC	CASSEAPQGFRGYTF
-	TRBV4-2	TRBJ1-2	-	TGTGCCAGCAGCCCGGATCTTTCTCTAGGCTACACCTTC	CASSPDLSLGYTF
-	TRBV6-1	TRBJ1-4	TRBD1	TGTGCCAGCAGTGAACGTCCGGCAGGGACAGCCAATGAAAAACTGTTTTTT	CASSERPAGTANEKLFF
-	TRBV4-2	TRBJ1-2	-	TGTGCCAGCAGCCAAGATGTGCAGGGGAGGTATGGCTACACCTTC	CASSQDVQGRYGYTF